The 4 T cell receptor beta chains reported below all come from one sample, sequenced in a study of immune evolution from preneoplasia to lung adenocarcinoma. Using immunoSEQ multiplex PCR, the repertoire was profiled, and TCRdb retains in-frame clones only, with some absent. In the table there are some 15,000 clones, more than 75% of which are singletons. Sequencing input: FFPE minimally invasive lung adenocarcinoma tissue. The origin of the receptors is a person aged 60-80 years with lung adenocarcinoma.

This clone was recorded once. The V gene is TRBV7-2, the J gene TRBJ1-2; D is unresolved. CDR3 length equals 13 residues. Germline CDR1 SGHTA, CDR2 FQGNSA. V lost 2 bases and J 7 bases, leaving 11 bases between the germline ends. Written as DNA, the CDR3 is TGTGCCAGCAGCTTAAATTACGGCGTTGGCTACACCTTC. Translation gives CASSLNYGVGYTF.

This chain joins TRBV9 and TRBJ2-5, with D perhaps assigned TRBD1 or TRBD2 (6 bases each). The ends were cut back, 3 bases at V and 2 bases at J, with 11 bases in the middle. The CDR3 is made up of 14 amino acids. The V gene's germline CDR1 is SGDLS and CDR2 YYNGEE. For the CDR3, the DNA is TGTGCCAGCAGCGCGGAGGGGGGACAAGAGACCCAGTACTTC. It translates to CASSAEGGQETQYF.

V and J are TRBV5-6 and TRBJ1-5; D remains ambiguous. The ends were cut back, 4 bases at V and 4 bases at J, with 18 bases in the middle. CDR1 SGHDT and CDR2 YYEEEE come from the germline V gene. The CDR3 extends over 16 amino acids. The CDR3 is CASSLPDGLGNQPQHF. Written as DNA, the CDR3 is TGTGCCAGCAGCCTCCCGGACGGACTTGGGAATCAGCCCCAGCATTTT.

This clone was seen just once. This chain joins TRBV28 and TRBJ1-5, with D hard to call. The CDR3 runs 14 residues. Deletions cut 2 bases from V and 5 bases from J, with 10 bases between. The germline V gene has CDR1 MDHEN and CDR2 SYDVKM. Here the CDR3 DNA reads TGTGCCAGCAGTTTAAGTGGCGGTTATCAGCCCCAGCATTTT. Translated, it gives CASSLSGGYQPQHF.